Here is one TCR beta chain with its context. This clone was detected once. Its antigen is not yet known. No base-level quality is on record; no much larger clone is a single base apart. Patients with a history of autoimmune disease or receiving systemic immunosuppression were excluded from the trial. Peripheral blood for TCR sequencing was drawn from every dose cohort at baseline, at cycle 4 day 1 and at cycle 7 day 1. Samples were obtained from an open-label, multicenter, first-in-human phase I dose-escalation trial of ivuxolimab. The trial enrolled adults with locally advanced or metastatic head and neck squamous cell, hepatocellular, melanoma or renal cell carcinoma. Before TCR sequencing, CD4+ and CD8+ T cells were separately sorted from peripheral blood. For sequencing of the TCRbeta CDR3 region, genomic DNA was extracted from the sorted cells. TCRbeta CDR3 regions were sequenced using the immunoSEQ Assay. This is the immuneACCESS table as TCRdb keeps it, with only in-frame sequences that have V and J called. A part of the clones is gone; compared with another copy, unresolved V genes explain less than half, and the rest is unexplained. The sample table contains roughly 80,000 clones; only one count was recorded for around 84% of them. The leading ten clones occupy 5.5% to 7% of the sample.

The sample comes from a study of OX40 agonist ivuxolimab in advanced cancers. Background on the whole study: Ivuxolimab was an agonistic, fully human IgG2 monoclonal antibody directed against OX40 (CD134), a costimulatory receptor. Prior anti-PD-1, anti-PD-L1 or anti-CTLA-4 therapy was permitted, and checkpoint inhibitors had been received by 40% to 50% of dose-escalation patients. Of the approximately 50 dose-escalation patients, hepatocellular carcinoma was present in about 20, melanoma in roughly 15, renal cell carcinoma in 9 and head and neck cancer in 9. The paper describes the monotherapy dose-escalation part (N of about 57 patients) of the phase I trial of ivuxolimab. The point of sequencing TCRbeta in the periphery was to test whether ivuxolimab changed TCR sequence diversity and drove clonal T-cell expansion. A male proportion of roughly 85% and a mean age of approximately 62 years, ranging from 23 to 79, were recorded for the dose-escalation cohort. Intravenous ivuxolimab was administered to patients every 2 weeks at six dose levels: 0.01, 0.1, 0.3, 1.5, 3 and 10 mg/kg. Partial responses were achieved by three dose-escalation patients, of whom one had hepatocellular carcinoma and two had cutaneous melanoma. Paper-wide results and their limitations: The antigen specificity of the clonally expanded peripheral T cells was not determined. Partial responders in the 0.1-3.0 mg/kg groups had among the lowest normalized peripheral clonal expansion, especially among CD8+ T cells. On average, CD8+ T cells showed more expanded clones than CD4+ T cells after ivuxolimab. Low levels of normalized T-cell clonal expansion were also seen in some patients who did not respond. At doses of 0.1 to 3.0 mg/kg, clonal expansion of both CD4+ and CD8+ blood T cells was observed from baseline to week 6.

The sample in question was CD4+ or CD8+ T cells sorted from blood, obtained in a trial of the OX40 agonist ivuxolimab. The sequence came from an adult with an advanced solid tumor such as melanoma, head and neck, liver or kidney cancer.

The CDR3: CASSLGGWDQPQHF. The DNA sequence is given as TGTGCCAGCAGTCTAGGGGGGTGGGATCAGCCCCAGCATTTT. The sequence links TRBV28 to TRBJ1-5; the D gene is perhaps TRBD1, on 6 matching bases. V lost 5 bases and J lost 5 bases; the stretch between them is 13 bases long. Including cysteine and phenylalanine, the CDR3 has 14 amino acids. Of all the DNA, just the CDR3 is kept, 42 bases in frame from base 1. According to the germline V gene, CDR1 reads MDHEN and CDR2 reads SYDVKM.